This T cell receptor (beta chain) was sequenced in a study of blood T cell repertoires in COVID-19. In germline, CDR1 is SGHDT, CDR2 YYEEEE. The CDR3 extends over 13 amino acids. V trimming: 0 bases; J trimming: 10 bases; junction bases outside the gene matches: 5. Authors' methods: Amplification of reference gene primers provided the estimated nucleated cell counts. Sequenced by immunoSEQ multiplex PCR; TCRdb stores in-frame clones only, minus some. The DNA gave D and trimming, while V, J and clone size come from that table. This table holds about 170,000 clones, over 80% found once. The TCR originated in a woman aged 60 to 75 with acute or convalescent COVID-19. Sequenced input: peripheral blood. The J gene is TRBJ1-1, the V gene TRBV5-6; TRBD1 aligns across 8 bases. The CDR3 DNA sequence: TGTGCCAGCAGCTTGGGGCAGGGGGCTGGAGCTTTCTTT. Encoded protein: CASSLGQGAGAFF.